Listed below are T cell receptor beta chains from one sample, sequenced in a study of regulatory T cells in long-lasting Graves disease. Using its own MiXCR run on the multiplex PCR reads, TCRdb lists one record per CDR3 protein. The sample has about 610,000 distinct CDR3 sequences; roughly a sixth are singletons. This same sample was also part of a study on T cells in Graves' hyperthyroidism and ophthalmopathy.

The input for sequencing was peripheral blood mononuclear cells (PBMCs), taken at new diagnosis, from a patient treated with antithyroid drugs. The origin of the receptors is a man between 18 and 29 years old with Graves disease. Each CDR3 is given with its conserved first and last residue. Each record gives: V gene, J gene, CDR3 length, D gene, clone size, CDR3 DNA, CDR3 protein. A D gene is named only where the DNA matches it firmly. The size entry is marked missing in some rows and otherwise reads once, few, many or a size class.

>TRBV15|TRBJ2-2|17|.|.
TGTGCCACCAGCAGAGTCTCGGGCCCCGCGAACACCGGGGAGCTGTTTTTT
CATSRVSGPANTGELFF
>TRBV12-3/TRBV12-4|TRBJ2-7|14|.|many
TGTGCCAGCAGCAACCGGGACGGATTCTACGAGCAGTACTTC
CASSNRDGFYEQYF
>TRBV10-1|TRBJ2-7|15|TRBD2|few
TGCGCCAGCTCTAACGGGACTAGCGTCTCCTACGAGCAGTACTTC
CASSNGTSVSYEQYF
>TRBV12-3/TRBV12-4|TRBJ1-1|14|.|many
TGTGCCAGCAATTTCGGGGGGAGGGGCACTGAAGCTTTCTTT
CASNFGGRGTEAFF
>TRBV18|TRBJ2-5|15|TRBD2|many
TGTGCCAGCTCACCACCTAGCGGGAGACAAGAGACCCAGTACTTC
CASSPPSGRQETQYF
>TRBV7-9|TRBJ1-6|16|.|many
TGTGCCAGCAGCCCTCTTGGGGCGGAGAATAATTCACCCCTCCACTTT
CASSPLGAENNSPLHF
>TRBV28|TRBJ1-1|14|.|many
TGTGCCAGCAGTCTGCCCGGGGTGAACACTGAAGCTTTCTTT
CASSLPGVNTEAFF
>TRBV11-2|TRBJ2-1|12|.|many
TGTGCCAGCAGCTTGGGCAGTCATGAGCAGTTCTTC
CASSLGSHEQFF
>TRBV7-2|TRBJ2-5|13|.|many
TGTGCCAGCAGCTTTACGGGGCAAGAGACCCAGTACTTC
CASSFTGQETQYF
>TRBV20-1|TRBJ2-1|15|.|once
TGCAGTGCTCATATTAGCGAGGGCTCCTACAATGAGCAGTTCTTC
CSAHISEGSYNEQFF
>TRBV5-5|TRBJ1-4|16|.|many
TGTGCCAGCAGCCCGGGGAGGGATCCAACTAATGAAAAACTGTTTTTT
CASSPGRDPTNEKLFF
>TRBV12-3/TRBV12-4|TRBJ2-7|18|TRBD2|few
TGTGCCAGCAGTTTAGCGCTTGGGACTAGCGGGATTCTTGCCGAGCAGTACTTC
CASSLALGTSGILAEQYF
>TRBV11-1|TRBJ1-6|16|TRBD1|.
TGTGCCAGCAGCCCGGGACCGGGACAGGCTAATTCACCCCTCCACTTT
CASSPGPGQANSPLHF
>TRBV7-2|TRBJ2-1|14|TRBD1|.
TGTGCCAGCAGCTCCAGACAGGGGGCGGGTGAGCAGTTCTTC
CASSSRQGAGEQFF